A single sample is the source of the 32 T cell receptor beta chains below, sequenced in a study of CD4 T cells in relation to SARS-CoV-2 and coronaviruses (dated by TCRdb to about 2021). To prepare the library, the immunoSEQ multiplex PCR assay was applied. TCRdb provides this immuneACCESS table in a form limited to in-frame rearrangements. Some clones are lacking; in checked studies, under half of them reflect an unresolved V gene, and why the rest are absent is not known. The sample has about 37,000 clones on record, approximately 83% of them singletons. The ten biggest clones cover less than 4% of the sample. What was sequenced was memory CD4+ T cells from PBMCs. In the paper's terms, the cell subset or site label means: memory (non-naive) CD4+ T cells. The receptors derive from an adult with COVID-19.

The J gene is TRBJ1-2, the V gene TRBV15; possibly TRBD1 for D (5 bases). CDR3 size: 13 residues. Germline loops: CDR1 LNHNV, CDR2 YYDKDF (reference sequence). The V gene lost 0 bases and the J gene lost 8 bases, with 10 bases spanning the gap. CDR3 sequence (DNA): TGTGCCACCAGCAGAGACAGGGTGTGGGGCTACACCTTC. This gives the protein CATSRDRVWGYTF.

This clone came up a few times. The chain combines TRBV5-4 with TRBJ1-1; tentative D call: TRBD1 (6 bases). Germline CDR1 SGHNT, CDR2 YYREEE (reference sequence). The CDR3 extends over 14 amino acids. With 5 bases removed from V and 3 bases from J, the gap between germline ends came to 14 bases. The CDR3 loop reads CASSSGALDTEAFF. The DNA of the CDR3 is TGTGCCAGCAGTTCGGGGGCGTTAGACACTGAAGCTTTCTTT.

The chain links TRBV5-5 to TRBJ2-7; TRBD1 matches 7 bases. V was pared by 7 bases and J by 0 bases, with 4 bases of the junction left unmatched. Looked up from germline, CDR1 is SGHKS and CDR2 is YYEKEE (reference sequence). The CDR3 consists of 13 residues. CDR3 nucleotide sequence: TGTGCCAGCCTCCGACAGGGCTCCTACGAGCAGTACTTC. Protein sequence: CASLRQGSYEQYF. Filled out from reference TRBV5-5 and TRBJ2-7, the complete variable domain reads DAGVTQSPTHLIKTRGQQVTLRCSPISGHKSVSWYQQVLGQGPQFIFQYYEKEERGRGNFPDRFSARQFPNYSSELNVNALLLGDSALYLCASLRQGSYEQYFGPGTRLTVT.

The genes are TRBV6-1 and TRBJ1-2, with D tentatively TRBD1 (6 bases). The germline V gene encodes CDR1 MNHNS and CDR2 SASEGT. Between the trimmed V and J ends, which lost 3 bases and 7 bases, there was a span of 12 bases. The CDR3 loop spans 13 amino acids. Written as DNA, the CDR3 is TGTGCCAGCAGTGACGAAGGACAGCGTGGCTACACCTTC. Protein sequence: CASSDEGQRGYTF.

V and J are TRBV5-1 and TRBJ2-1, with 7 nucleotides matching TRBD1. The germline gives CDR1 SGHRS, CDR2 YFSETQ. The ends lost 4 bases at V and 4 bases at J; junction bases unmatched: 5. There are 14 residues in the CDR3. CDR3 nucleotide sequence: TGCGCCAGCAGCCTGAGGGGACAGTACAATGAGCAGTTCTTC. This translates into CASSLRGQYNEQFF.

The chain has TRBV2 and TRBJ2-6, with 11 nucleotides matching TRBD2. Germline-derived CDR1 and CDR2 are SNHLY and FYNNEI. V shed 6 bases and J 1 base; nucleotides not matched to a gene: 5. The CDR3 totals 17 residues. In nucleotides, the CDR3 is TGTGCCAGCAGCACTAGCGGGGGACCTTCTGGGGCCAACGTCCTGACTTTC. This codes for CASSTSGGPSGANVLTF.

The V call is TRBV7-3, the J call TRBJ2-1; D ambiguous. Trimming removed 2 bases from V and 6 bases from J, with 5 bases in between. The CDR3 extends over 12 amino acids. Germline V gives CDR1 SGHTA, CDR2 FQGTGA. The CDR3 sequence: CASSLSSNEQFF. For the CDR3, the DNA is TGTGCCAGCAGCTTATCTAGCAATGAGCAGTTCTTC.

V gene TRBV6-5 combines with J gene TRBJ2-2, with a tentative D call TRBD2 (6 bases). Looked up from germline, CDR1 is MNHEY and CDR2 is SVGAGI. The CDR3 sequence is 13 residues long. V dropped 8 bases and J dropped 3 bases, with 10 bases sitting between them. The CDR3 here is CASLGSYTGELFF. The CDR3 DNA reads as TGTGCCAGCCTCGGGAGCTACACCGGGGAGCTGTTTTTT.

V is TRBV27 and J is TRBJ2-3; D unclear. Germline CDR1 and CDR2: MNHEY and SMNVEV (reference sequence). This CDR3 contains 12 residues. V lost 3 bases and J 6 bases, leaving 7 bases between the germline ends. The CDR3 DNA is TGTGCCAGCAGTTTCATTGGGGATACGCAGTATTTT. It translates to CASSFIGDTQYF.

The rearrangement links TRBV7-8 to TRBJ2-3; TRBD2 aligns across 7 bases. This CDR3 has 17 residues. Trimming cost V 2 bases and J 3 bases; bases outside gene matches: 11. Germline-derived CDR1 and CDR2 are SGHVS and FQNEAQ. CDR3 region: CASSLRFAGVGTDTQYF. In nucleotides, the CDR3 is TGTGCCAGCAGCTTAAGGTTTGCGGGAGTGGGTACAGATACGCAGTATTTT.

In the case of this clone: The germline gene is not matched at one end of the junction; a read error may be the cause. This CDR3 is also generated by other DNA sequences in the sample. V usage is TRBV5-4 and J usage is TRBJ1-6, with a possible D match to TRBD1 (6 bases). The V gene's germline CDR1 is SGHNT and CDR2 YYREEE (reference sequence). CDR3 length equals 19 residues. The DNA for the CDR3 is TGTGCCAGTAGCTTGGATCCCCCACGTCGGGGGCGGAAGGGTTCACCCCTCCACTTT. It yields the protein CASSLDPPRRGRKGSPLHF.

The chain links TRBV9 to TRBJ1-5, with a possible D match to TRBD1 (6 bases). This CDR3 is built from 15 residues. Trimming left V 6 bases short and J 4 bases short, with 17 bases between. CDR1 is SGDLS, CDR2 YYNGEE, per germline. CDR3 bases: TGTGCCAGCACCCCGGACGGGGGGCCTAATCAGCCCCAGCATTTT. It encodes CASTPDGGPNQPQHF.

This chain uses TRBV28 with TRBJ2-7; 7 bases match TRBD2. This CDR3 has 14 residues. CDR1 is MDHEN, CDR2 SYDVKM, per germline. The V gene end was trimmed by 2 bases and the J gene end by 6 bases; junction bases not matched to a gene: 7. The CDR3 sequence is CASSLVAGVREQYF. In DNA, the CDR3 is TGTGCCAGCAGTTTAGTTGCGGGAGTTCGCGAGCAGTACTTC.

V is TRBV7-2 and J is TRBJ2-5; D gene unclear. The CDR3 is 11 residues long. Trimming pared 2 bases from V and 5 bases from J, leaving 3 bases between. Germline loops: CDR1 SGHTA, CDR2 FQGNSA. As DNA, the CDR3 is TGTGCCAGCAGCTTATATGAGACCCAGTACTTC. Amino acid sequence: CASSLYETQYF.

This chain connects TRBV9 to TRBJ2-3, with D unclear. CDR3 size: 14 residues. Germline V lookup: CDR1 SGDLS, CDR2 YYNGEE. Trimming stripped 3 bases from V and 0 bases from J, with 8 bases between. In nucleotides, the CDR3 is TGTGCCAGCAGCGCCCGTCCTAGCACAGATACGCAGTATTTT. It yields the protein CASSARPSTDTQYF.

This clone was seen only once. The gene calls are TRBV2 and TRBJ1-1; D gene uncertain. CDR1 is SNHLY, CDR2 FYNNEI, per germline. V lost 10 bases and J lost 1, with 7 bases in between. The CDR3 runs 11 residues. The CDR3 sequence is CATTQNTEAFF. The CDR3 nucleotides are TGTGCCACAACACAGAACACTGAAGCTTTCTTT.

The chain carries TRBV5-1 and TRBJ2-5; possible D gene TRBD1, 5 bases. CDR3 length: 15 amino acids. Trimming removed 1 base at V and 3 bases at J, with 13 bases between. The germline gives CDR1 SGHRS, CDR2 YFSETQ. The CDR3 region is CASSLFSKGEETQYF. The DNA of the CDR3 is TGCGCCAGCAGCTTGTTCTCGAAAGGGGAAGAGACCCAGTACTTC.

J is TRBJ1-4 and V is TRBV9; perhaps TRBD1 as D (5 bases). This CDR3 is 16 amino acids long. Germline CDR1 is SGDLS and CDR2 is YYNGEE. The ends were cut back, 3 bases at V and 0 bases at J, with 12 bases in the middle. Written as DNA, the CDR3 is TGTGCCAGCAGCGCTAACCAGGGTGCAACTAATGAAAAACTGTTTTTT. Translated: CASSANQGATNEKLFF. Supplemented by reference TRBV9 and TRBJ1-4, the full variable domain reads DSGVTQTPKHLITATGQRVTLRCSPRSGDLSVYWYQQSLDQGLQFLIQYYNGEERAKGNILERFSAQQFPDLHSELNLSSLELGDSALYFCASSANQGATNEKLFFGSGTQLSVL.

The count of this clone is one. This sequence joins TRBV11-2 and TRBJ1-1; possibly TRBD1 for D (6 bases). Germline V gives CDR1 SGHAT, CDR2 FQNNGV. The CDR3 contains 14 residues. The ends were cut back, 1 base at V and 7 bases at J, with 13 bases in the middle. This CDR3 is CASSLGTAVYEAFF. CDR3 coding DNA: TGTGCCAGCAGCTTAGGGACAGCGGTGTATGAAGCTTTCTTT.

V usage is TRBV19 and J usage is TRBJ1-2; D perhaps matches TRBD1 (5 bases). The V end was cut by 5 bases, the J end by 8 bases, with 18 bases between. CDR1 LNHDA and CDR2 SQIVND come from the germline V gene (reference sequence). The CDR3 covers 14 residues. CDR3 coding DNA: TGTGCCAGTAGTCCTAACGGACCGGGGCCGGGCTACACCTTC. The encoded protein is CASSPNGPGPGYTF. Complete variable domain (other parts from reference TRBV19 and TRBJ1-2): DGGITQSPKYLFRKEGQNVTLSCEQNLNHDAMYWYRQDPGQGLRLIYYSQIVNDFQKGDIAEGYSVSREKKESFPLTVTSAQKNPTAFYLCASSPNGPGPGYTFGSGTRLTVV.

The genes are TRBV15 and TRBJ2-7, with 8 bases lining up with TRBD2. There are 15 residues in the CDR3. The V and J ends lost 1 base and 3 bases, in that order; junction bases with no gene match: 5. Germline V lookup: CDR1 LNHNV, CDR2 YYDKDF (reference sequence). For the CDR3, the DNA is TGTGCCACCAGCAGAGCCTTTCGGGGGGGCTACGAGCAGTACTTC. This sequence encodes CATSRAFRGGYEQYF.

In its sample, this clone was seen once. CDR3 residues: CASSPESGTSTHNEQFF. In DNA form, the CDR3 reads TGCGCCAGCAGCCCGGAATCCGGGACTAGCACCCATAATGAGCAGTTCTTC. This chain links TRBV4-3 with TRBJ2-1, with 9 bases aligning to TRBD2. Germline CDR1 reads LGHNA; CDR2 reads YSLEER. V dropped 4 bases and J dropped 7; count of bases not matched to a gene: 14. The CDR3 runs to 17 residues.

The chain combines TRBV6-5 with TRBJ2-7; D is perhaps TRBD2 (6 bases). The CDR3 sequence is 14 residues long. Trimming left V 2 bases short and J 6 bases short, with 14 bases between. Germline CDR1 and CDR2: MNHEY and SVGAGI. CDR3 region: CASSYASPGSEQYF. The CDR3 coding sequence is TGTGCCAGCAGTTACGCCTCCCCCGGGAGCGAGCAGTACTTC.

V is TRBV7-3 and J is TRBJ2-3; D gene ambiguous. This CDR3 is 14 amino acids long. Germline assignment: CDR1 SGHTA and CDR2 FQGTGA. V gave up 1 base and J gave up 2 bases, with 7 bases separating them. The CDR3 coding sequence is TGTGCCAGCAGCTTAAATCCAGCCACAGATACGCAGTATTTT. Residues: CASSLNPATDTQYF.

V is TRBV6-1 and J is TRBJ2-1, with 7 nucleotides matching TRBD2. The V gene's germline CDR1 is MNHNS and CDR2 SASEGT. The trim removed 5 bases at V and 9 bases at J, leaving 10 bases unmatched. The CDR3 is 14 amino acids. The CDR3 DNA is TGTGCCAGCAGTTATCGGCGGGAGCCGCCTGAGCAGTTCTTC. Amino acids: CASSYRREPPEQFF.

V usage is TRBV24-1 and J usage is TRBJ2-5; D not certain. Germline V gene lookup returns CDR1 KGHDR and CDR2 SFDVKD. This CDR3 comprises 15 residues. Trimming pared 0 bases from V and 2 bases from J, leaving 9 bases between. As DNA, the CDR3 is TGTGCCACCAGTGATTTGAGAGCAGAGCAAGAGACCCAGTACTTC. It yields the protein CATSDLRAEQETQYF.

The gene calls are TRBV14 and TRBJ2-7; TRBD2 agrees at 8 bases. There are 16 residues in the CDR3. V shed 4 bases, J shed 2 bases, and the junction held 10 bases outside the gene matches. Germline CDR1 and CDR2: SGHDN and FVKESK. The CDR3 protein is CASSLYPGLGAYEQYF. The CDR3 nucleotides read TGTGCCAGCAGCCTCTATCCGGGACTAGGGGCCTACGAGCAGTACTTC. Complete variable domain (other parts from reference TRBV14 and TRBJ2-7): EAGVTQFPSHSVIEKGQTVTLRCDPISGHDNLYWYRRVMGKEIKFLLHFVKESKQDESGMPNNRFLAERTGGTYSTLKVQPAELEDSGVYFCASSLYPGLGAYEQYFGPGTRLTVT.

The rearrangement links TRBV18 to TRBJ2-7; the D gene is possibly TRBD2 (6 bases). Between the trimmed V and J ends, which lost 3 bases and 3 bases, there was a span of 18 bases. Germline assignment: CDR1 KGHSH and CDR2 LQKENI. CDR3 size: 16 residues. The CDR3 DNA sequence: TGTGCCAGCTCACCCACCCTTGCGGGACTGGTCTACGAGCAGTACTTC. Its protein is CASSPTLAGLVYEQYF.

This clone was observed a few times. This chain joins TRBV27 and TRBJ1-2; maybe TRBD1 (6 bases). The ends were cut back, 4 bases at V and 3 bases at J, with 18 bases in the middle. Per germline, CDR1 MNHEY and CDR2 SMNVEV (reference sequence). The CDR3 runs to 16 residues. CDR3 loop: CASSSHNQGWDYGYTF. The CDR3 DNA is TGTGCCAGCAGTTCGCACAACCAGGGGTGGGACTATGGCTACACCTTC.

The chain employs TRBV9 and TRBJ1-3; D unclear. With 0 bases removed from V and 4 bases from J, the gap between germline ends came to 5 bases. There are 13 residues in the CDR3. CDR1 is SGDLS and CDR2 is YYNGEE in the germline V gene. CDR3 DNA sequence: TGTGCCAGCAGCGTAGTTCCCGGAAACACCATATATTTT. The encoded protein is CASSVVPGNTIYF. The full variable domain, completed using reference TRBV9 and TRBJ1-3, is DSGVTQTPKHLITATGQRVTLRCSPRSGDLSVYWYQQSLDQGLQFLIQYYNGEERAKGNILERFSAQQFPDLHSELNLSSLELGDSALYFCASSVVPGNTIYFGEGSWLTVV.

This sequence joins TRBV2 and TRBJ2-7; perhaps TRBD1 as D (6 bases). The germline gives CDR1 SNHLY, CDR2 FYNNEI. The CDR3 contains 15 residues. The V end was cut by 6 bases, the J end by 3 bases, with 18 bases between. In nucleotides, the CDR3 is TGTGCCAGCAGCCGGGACAACGGACGAAGCTACGAGCAGTACTTC. Encoded protein: CASSRDNGRSYEQYF.

The chain links TRBV20-1 to TRBJ2-7; D unresolved. Per the germline V gene, CDR1 is DFQATT and CDR2 is SNEGSKA (reference sequence). V was trimmed by 3 bases and J by 4 bases, leaving 7 bases between them. The CDR3 consists of 11 residues. The CDR3 DNA follows: TGCAGTGCTAGTAACGGGTACGAGCAGTACTTC. This gives the protein CSASNGYEQYF.